These T cell receptor beta chains were read from a single sample in a study of blood T cell repertoires in COVID-19. Clones were sequenced by immunoSEQ multiplex PCR, and TCRdb holds only the in-frame ones, with some missing. The sample has around 210,000 clones, 88% seen once. The sequenced material came from peripheral blood. These receptors were collected from a man in his late teens or twenties with active or convalescent COVID-19. CDR3s include the opening cysteine and the closing phenylalanine or tryptophan. Fields, in order: V gene, D gene, clone size, J gene, CDR3 protein, CDR3 DNA. A D gene is named only where the DNA matches it firmly. Only some rows state a clone size, as once, few, many or a class for expanded clones.

V gene: TRBV20-1
D gene: .
clone size: .
J gene: TRBJ1-1
CDR3 protein: CSPEGTEAFF
CDR3 DNA: TGCAGTCCCGAGGGTACTGAAGCTTTCTTT

V gene: TRBV2
D gene: TRBD2
clone size: .
J gene: TRBJ2-5
CDR3 protein: CASSESVLAGIPQETQYF
CDR3 DNA: TGTGCCAGCAGTGAGTCGGTACTAGCGGGTATACCGCAAGAGACCCAGTACTTC

V gene: TRBV28
D gene: TRBD1
clone size: once
J gene: TRBJ2-7
CDR3 protein: CASRTTGQGFSYEQYF
CDR3 DNA: TGTGCCAGCAGGACCACGGGACAGGGGTTCTCCTACGAGCAGTACTTC

V gene: TRBV7-9
D gene: .
clone size: .
J gene: TRBJ1-1
CDR3 protein: CASSLFLGGNTEAFF
CDR3 DNA: TGTGCCAGCAGCTTATTTCTCGGAGGGAACACTGAAGCTTTCTTT

V gene: TRBV4-2
D gene: TRBD2
clone size: .
J gene: TRBJ2-1
CDR3 protein: CASSQDDGLGSGRAGEQFF
CDR3 DNA: TGTGCCAGCAGCCAAGATGACGGACTCGGGAGCGGGAGGGCCGGTGAGCAGTTCTTC

V gene: TRBV4-1
D gene: TRBD1
clone size: .
J gene: TRBJ1-5
CDR3 protein: CASSQFTGGSNQPQHF
CDR3 DNA: TGCGCCAGCAGCCAATTTACAGGGGGTAGCAATCAGCCCCAGCATTTT

V gene: TRBV28
D gene: TRBD1
clone size: .
J gene: TRBJ1-2
CDR3 protein: CASSLRGQGGYTF
CDR3 DNA: TGTGCCAGCAGTTTACGAGGACAGGGTGGCTACACCTTC

V gene: TRBV12-3/TRBV12-4
D gene: .
clone size: .
J gene: TRBJ1-5
CDR3 protein: CASARNTNQPQHF
CDR3 DNA: TGTGCCAGCGCCAGGAATACGAATCAGCCCCAGCATTTT

V gene: TRBV11-2
D gene: TRBD1
clone size: .
J gene: TRBJ1-1
CDR3 protein: CASSPRWGFSGGTEAFF
CDR3 DNA: TGTGCCAGCAGCCCAAGGTGGGGGTTTTCAGGGGGCACTGAAGCTTTCTTT

V gene: TRBV6-2/TRBV6-3
D gene: .
clone size: .
J gene: TRBJ2-1
CDR3 protein: CASSYSGVGGVYNEQFF
CDR3 DNA: TGTGCCAGCAGTTACTCGGGGGTTGGCGGGGTATACAATGAGCAGTTCTTC

V gene: TRBV2
D gene: TRBD2
clone size: .
J gene: TRBJ2-1
CDR3 protein: CASSEHFMRLAGPYNEQFF
CDR3 DNA: TGTGCCAGCAGTGAACACTTTATGAGACTAGCGGGACCCTACAATGAGCAGTTCTTC